The 7 T cell receptor beta chains below come from one sample, sequenced in a study of T cell responses to AZD1222 COVID-19 vaccine. Data came from immunoSEQ multiplex PCR; TCRdb stores just in-frame clones and leaves some out. Here the sample spans 60,000 to 90,000 clones, 60% to 85% being singletons. The sequencing used peripheral blood, collected 28 days after the second dose of the MenACWY control vaccine. The receptor source for this set is an adult who received the MenACWY meningococcal vaccine as a control.

This chain connects TRBV5-6 to TRBJ1-4, with 10 bases fitting TRBD1. V shed 4 bases and J 6 bases; nucleotides not matched to a gene: 6. This CDR3 comprises 15 residues. Germline V lookup: CDR1 SGHDT, CDR2 YYEEEE. In DNA form, the CDR3 reads TGTGCCAGCAGCCCCTATGACAGGGGGCATGAAAAACTGTTTTTT. It is translated as CASSPYDRGHEKLFF. Using reference TRBV5-6 and TRBJ1-4 for the parts outside the CDR3, the full variable domain is DAGVTQSPTHLIKTRGQQVTLRCSPKSGHDTVSWYQQALGQGPQFIFQYYEEEERQRGNFPDRFSGHQFPNYSSELNVNALLLGDSALYLCASSPYDRGHEKLFFGSGTQLSVL.

Here the CDR3 DNA reads TGTGCCAGCAGTGAACGTGGGAGGTCCAGGAATGAGCAGTTCTTC. Encoded protein: CASSERGRSRNEQFF. The chain is built from TRBV6-1 and TRBJ2-1; perhaps TRBD2 as D (6 bases). This CDR3 has 15 amino acids. Trimming removed 2 bases at V and 7 bases at J, with 15 bases between. Germline CDR1 MNHNS, CDR2 SASEGT.

V and J are TRBV4-1 and TRBJ2-1, with D hard to call. This CDR3 has 12 amino acids. Trimming cost V 3 bases and J 11 bases, with 11 bases left between them. Looked up from germline, CDR1 is MGHRA and CDR2 is YSYEKL. This CDR3 reads CASSQSPWKQFF. DNA of the CDR3: TGCGCCAGCAGCCAGAGTCCGTGGAAGCAGTTCTTC.

The V gene is TRBV11-2, the J gene TRBJ1-1; TRBD1 matches 7 bases. Germline loops: CDR1 SGHAT, CDR2 FQNNGV. The length of the CDR3 is 14 residues. V lost 0 bases, J lost 3 bases, and 1 base stayed unmatched. CDR3 nucleotide sequence: TGTGCCAGCAGCTTAGACAGGGGGGACACTGAAGCTTTCTTT. It is translated as CASSLDRGDTEAFF.

The CDR3 protein is CASSLMDRGGYGYTF. The CDR3 DNA reads as TGTGCCAGCAGCTTGATGGACAGGGGGGGATATGGCTACACCTTC. The rearrangement links TRBV5-4 to TRBJ1-2, with TRBD1 identical over 10 bases. This CDR3 spans 15 amino acids. CDR1 SGHNT and CDR2 YYREEE come from the germline V gene (reference sequence). Germline trimming cut 1 base from V and 5 bases from J; bases unmatched to any gene: 5.

The chain is built from TRBV9 and TRBJ2-1, with a weak D call TRBD2 (5 bases). CDR3 length: 14 amino acids. V dropped 0 bases and J dropped 7 bases, with 11 bases sitting between them. Germline CDR1 SGDLS, CDR2 YYNGEE. DNA for the CDR3: TGTGCCAGCAGCGTAGTTGGAGGCTCGAATGAGCAGTTCTTC. Its translation is CASSVVGGSNEQFF.

The CDR3 DNA follows: TGTGCCAGCAGTCAAAACACCATATATTTT. Protein product: CASSQNTIYF. The genes are TRBV2 and TRBJ1-3; D unclear. The CDR3 covers 10 residues. With 5 bases removed from V and 6 bases from J, the gap between germline ends came to 2 bases. CDR1 SNHLY and CDR2 FYNNEI come from the germline V gene.